This TCR beta chain was profiled in a study of blood T cell repertoires in COVID-19. Overall study: Material from acute and convalescent COVID-19 was sourced from the United States, Italy and Spain.

In the study's own analysis: Researchers report that nucleated cell counts were estimated from reference gene primer amplification. TCRdb's table, derived via immunoSEQ multiplex PCR, lists solely in-frame clones and lacks some. V and J calls and clone size are copied from that table; D and trimming were computed from the DNA. The sample includes roughly 150,000 clones, approximately 83% of them seen just once. This CDR3 has 11 residues. CDR1 is KGHSH and CDR2 is LQKENI in the germline V gene. V dropped 4 bases and J dropped 3 bases, with 3 bases sitting between them. The sequenced sample was peripheral blood. The rearrangement links TRBV18 to TRBJ2-5; no clear D. The sequence derives from a woman aged 80 or over with active or convalescent COVID-19. This chain's CDR3 is CASSLEETQYF. The CDR3 DNA follows: TGTGCCAGCTCACTAGAAGAGACCCAGTACTTC.